This T cell receptor beta chain stems from a study of a mutant IDH1 vaccine in newly diagnosed glioma. Background on the study: Week 35 held visit V12, while week 47 held visit V13.

Sequenced by immunoSEQ multiplex PCR; TCRdb stores in-frame clones only, minus some. The sample carries about 55,000 clones, around 84% recorded once. The time point: week 35, safety follow-up. Alongside topical imiquimod, each dose of vaccine comprised 300 ug of mutant IDH1 20-mer peptide. Turning to this clone: What it binds is unknown.

This CDR3 contains 14 residues. V was cut by 7 bases and J by 2 bases, with 12 bases left in between. Germline V gene data show CDR1 as MNHNS and CDR2 as SASEGT. This sequence joins TRBV6-1 and TRBJ1-3, with TRBD1 as a possible D gene (5 bases). The receptor was derived from a woman between 18 and 30 years old with glioma. Source: PBMCs, taken from a glioma patient whose treatment included an IDH1 peptide vaccine. The CDR3 loop is CASKPQGPGNTIYF. The CDR3, as DNA: TGTGCCAGCAAGCCGCAGGGCCCTGGAAACACCATATATTTT.